These 7 T cell receptor beta chains originate from one sample sequenced in a study of T cell responses to AZD1222 COVID-19 vaccine (dated by TCRdb to the early 2020s). Taken with the paper, the label for time point translates to: baseline before first vaccination. The library was produced with the immunoSEQ multiplex PCR assay. TCRdb limited this immuneACCESS table to in-frame rearrangements with V and J called. A share of clones is missing; checked studies link under half to unresolved V genes, and the rest is unexplained. The sample table shows about 56,000 clones, and over 75% are seen once. The biggest ten clones account for under 15% of the sample. The material was peripheral blood, obtained on day 0 of AZD1222 vaccination. These receptors were collected from an adult in good health.

The chain combines TRBV27 with TRBJ1-6; D unclear. CDR3 length: 15 amino acids. The germline gives CDR1 MNHEY, CDR2 SMNVEV (reference sequence). Trimming took off 2 bases at V and 5 bases at J, with 10 bases between the two ends. The CDR3 DNA reads as TGTGCCAGCAGTTTAATCACACCCGATAATTCACCCCTCCACTTT. It encodes CASSLITPDNSPLHF.

The chain joins TRBV14 to TRBJ2-7; possibly TRBD2 for D (6 bases). This CDR3 contains 16 residues. V was clipped by 1 base and J by 2 bases, with 15 bases between them. In germline, CDR1 is SGHDN, CDR2 FVKESK. DNA of the CDR3: TGTGCCAGCAGCCAAGTAGGCGGGATAGCGACCTACGAGCAGTACTTC. It yields the protein CASSQVGGIATYEQYF.

This clone showed up just once. J is TRBJ2-5 and V is TRBV5-4; D gene ambiguous. There are 14 residues in the CDR3. The germline CDR1 and CDR2 sequences are SGHNT and YYREEE (reference sequence). Trimming removed 0 bases from V and 5 bases from J, with 11 bases in between. The DNA for the CDR3 is TGTGCCAGCAGCTTGGGCTCCCCCCCGGAGACCCAGTACTTC. It yields the protein CASSLGSPPETQYF. Filled out from reference TRBV5-4 and TRBJ2-5, the complete variable domain reads ETGVTQSPTHLIKTRGQQVTLRCSSQSGHNTVSWYQQALGQGPQFIFQYYREEENGRGNFPPRFSGLQFPNYSSELNVNALELDDSALYLCASSLGSPPETQYFGPGTRLLVL.

The chain carries TRBV6-6 and TRBJ2-6; D is possibly TRBD2 (7 bases). Germline CDR1 and CDR2: MNHNY and SVGAGI (reference sequence). The CDR3 totals 15 residues. The V and J ends lost 5 bases and 2 bases respectively, with 10 bases between them. CDR3 nucleotides: TGTGCCAGCAGTAGGGGGGGGGCTGGGGCCAACGTCCTGACTTTC. Amino acids: CASSRGGAGANVLTF.

The rearrangement uses TRBV11-2 and TRBJ2-6; 12 bases line up with TRBD2. The CDR3 extends over 18 amino acids. The ends lost 5 bases at V and 2 bases at J; junction bases unmatched: 7. Germline V gene sequence: CDR1 SGHAT, CDR2 FQNNGV. The DNA of the CDR3 is TGTGCCAGCAGCCTCCGACTAGCGGGAGCTGCTGGGGCCAACGTCCTGACTTTC. It codes for CASSLRLAGAAGANVLTF.

This clone was seen only once. The rearrangement uses TRBV19 and TRBJ1-1; no firm D call. The CDR3 loop spans 11 amino acids. The germline V and J ends were trimmed by 7 bases and 6 bases, with 9 bases remaining between them. CDR1 is LNHDA, CDR2 SQIVND, per germline (reference sequence). The CDR3, as DNA: TGTGCCAGTATTTGGGGTCCTGAAGCTTTCTTT. Amino acids: CASIWGPEAFF.

This clone appeared a few times. The rearrangement uses TRBV6-5 and TRBJ1-2, with D possibly being TRBD1 (6 bases). The CDR3 is made up of 12 amino acids. Germline CDR1 reads MNHEY; CDR2 reads SVGAGI. Trimming removed 0 bases at V and 12 bases at J, with 11 bases between. This CDR3 is CASSYSSKGDTF. The DNA for the CDR3 is TGTGCCAGCAGTTACTCGAGTAAGGGGGACACCTTC.